The 12 T cell receptor beta chains listed next were all sequenced from one sample in a study of regulatory T cells in long-lasting Graves disease. Arm-PCR with iRepertoire HTBI primers amplified the CDR3 regions for these TCR beta libraries. TCRdb itself ran the multiplex PCR reads through MiXCR, one entry per CDR3 protein. Among fewer than 500,000 distinct CDR3 sequences listed, around 15% were seen once. Time point reported: newly diagnosed GD, antithyroid drugs for less than 3 months. Construction of the TCR library relied on RNA isolated from PBMCs. These data were likewise used in another study, on T cells in Graves' hyperthyroidism and ophthalmopathy.

The sequencing here drew on peripheral blood mononuclear cells (PBMCs), taken at new diagnosis, from a patient treated with antithyroid drugs. These receptors were collected from a man aged 35-49 years with Graves disease.

This clonotype was detected many times. The V and J genes are TRBV29-1 and TRBJ2-7, with TRBD1 identical over 7 bases. V gave up 2 bases and J gave up 6 bases; unmatched junction bases: 7. Germline V gives CDR1 SQVTM, CDR2 ANQGSEA. CDR3 length: 13 residues. CDR3 DNA: TGCAGCGTTGAAAGGGGGCGCCGGGGCGAGCAGTACTTC. Amino acids: CSVERGRRGEQYF.

In this sample, this clonotype turned up many times. The CDR3, as DNA: TGCGCCAGCAGCTTGGGCAGGGGTAGCAATGAGCAGTTCTTC. It codes for CASSLGRGSNEQFF. The chain combines TRBV5-1 with TRBJ2-1; D might be TRBD1 (6 bases). Germline-derived CDR1 and CDR2 are SGHRS and YFSETQ. V was cut by 0 bases and J by 6 bases, with 10 bases left in between. CDR3 length equals 14 residues.

The chain is built from TRBV20-1 and TRBJ2-7; 9 bases match TRBD1. With V trimmed by 7 bases and J by 6 bases, 13 bases remained unmatched. CDR1 and CDR2 from the germline V gene are DFQATT and SNEGSKA (reference sequence). The CDR3 is 14 amino acids. The CDR3 region is CSGIGWTGDGEQYF. In DNA form, the CDR3 reads TGCAGTGGAATAGGTTGGACAGGGGATGGCGAGCAGTACTTC.

The chain recombines TRBV29-1 with TRBJ2-1; 8 bases match TRBD2. V trimming: 6 bases; J trimming: 9 bases; junction bases outside the gene matches: 10. There are 13 residues in the CDR3. Germline V CDR1 and CDR2: SQVTM, ANQGSEA. The CDR3 reads CSVGRAAGGEQFF. Written as DNA, the CDR3 is TGCAGCGTGGGGAGAGCTGCGGGGGGTGAGCAGTTCTTC.

This clonotype was detected ten times or more. The chain employs TRBV28 and TRBJ2-7; D not resolved. Germline lookup yields CDR1 MDHEN and CDR2 SYDVKM. V was trimmed by 8 bases and J by 3 bases, leaving 8 bases between them. The CDR3 is 11 amino acids. The CDR3 is CASSPHYEQYF. In DNA form, the CDR3 reads TGTGCCAGCTCCCCCCACTACGAGCAGTACTTC.

This sequence joins TRBV20-1 and TRBJ2-2, with D possibly being TRBD2 (6 bases). The CDR3 sequence is 16 residues long. With 4 bases removed from V and 4 bases from J, the gap between germline ends came to 19 bases. In germline, CDR1 is DFQATT, CDR2 SNEGSKA (reference sequence). CDR3 in amino acids: CSAIHGGRRSTGELFF. The CDR3 region has the DNA TGCAGTGCTATACATGGAGGGCGGAGGTCCACCGGGGAGCTGTTTTTT.

The rearrangement uses TRBV4-2 and TRBJ1-1; D not resolved. This CDR3 has 16 amino acids. The V and J ends lost 0 bases and 1 base respectively, with 12 bases between them. The germline gives CDR1 LGHNA, CDR2 YNFKEQ. The CDR3 coding sequence is TGTGCCAGCAGCCAAGAAGGAAGGGCCGGGAACACTGAAGCTTTCTTT. It encodes CASSQEGRAGNTEAFF.

This clonotype showed up many times. The V call is TRBV11-2, the J call TRBJ1-3, with D perhaps TRBD1 (5 bases). Germline V CDR1 and CDR2: SGHAT, FQNNGV. The CDR3 spans 13 residues. V lost 8 bases and J lost 4, with 12 bases in between. The CDR3 is CASGGVSGNTIYF. DNA of the CDR3: TGTGCCAGCGGGGGTGTCTCCGGAAACACCATATATTTT.

This clonotype was counted ten times or more. The genes are TRBV30 and TRBJ2-2; TRBD2 agrees at 7 bases. The germline CDR1 and CDR2 sequences are GTSNPN and SVGIG (reference sequence). The trim removed 5 bases at V and 11 bases at J, leaving 5 bases unmatched. The CDR3 sequence is 11 residues long. CDR3: CAWGRESELFF. The DNA of the CDR3 is TGTGCCTGGGGGCGGGAGTCCGAGCTGTTTTTT.

This clonotype was detected many times. CDR3 coding DNA: TGCAGTGCTAGAGGGGCGACAGGGGATGGAGAAAAACTGTTTTTT. Its translation: CSARGATGDGEKLFF. V and J are TRBV20-1 and TRBJ1-4, with TRBD1 identical over 8 bases. In germline, CDR1 is DFQATT, CDR2 SNEGSKA (reference sequence). The CDR3 covers 15 residues. Losses at the gene ends were 1 base for V and 8 bases for J; bases not matched to a gene: 9.

This clonotype was detected many times. J is TRBJ1-2 and V is TRBV7-9; possibly TRBD1 for D (5 bases). Germline V gene sequence: CDR1 SEHNR, CDR2 FQNEAQ (reference sequence). Trimming cost V 3 bases and J 6 bases, with 20 bases left between them. CDR3 length equals 16 residues. The CDR3 DNA sequence: TGTGCCAGCAGCTTGGCGTTGACAAGGGGAATGGATGGCTACACCTTC. As protein: CASSLALTRGMDGYTF.

The sample holds many counts of this clonotype. The V gene is TRBV7-2, the J gene TRBJ2-7; no clear D gene. The germline V gene encodes CDR1 SGHTA and CDR2 FQGNSA. Trimming removed 3 bases from V and 2 bases from J, with 29 bases in between. The CDR3 is made up of 20 amino acids. The CDR3 loop is CASSFEKYWQSSVLTYEQYF. In nucleotides, the CDR3 is TGTGCCAGCAGCTTCGAGAAGTACTGGCAGTCCTCAGTCCTCACCTACGAGCAGTACTTC. Based on the CDR3 plus reference TRBV7-2 and TRBJ2-7, the full variable domain is GAGVSQSPSNKVTEKGKDVELRCDPISGHTALYWYRQSLGQGLEFLIYFQGNSAPDKSGLPSDRFSAERTGGSVSTLTIQRTQQEDSAVYLCASSFEKYWQSSVLTYEQYFGPGTRLTVT.